This T cell receptor (beta chain) is drawn from a study of Ad26.COV2.S vaccination and SARS-CoV-2 variants. Study-wide background: Recipients of Ad26.COV2.S got it intramuscularly, once or twice 56 days apart.

V lost 7 bases and J 5 bases, leaving 13 bases between the germline ends. CDR3 length: 13 residues. CDR1 and CDR2 from the germline V gene are MNHEY and SMNVEV (reference sequence). Regarding treatment: some 19 received Ad26.COV2.S at low or high dose, single or two shots; a few received placebo; per-sample allocation not given. Samples were taken on day 63 after the first vaccine or placebo injection. The repertoire was sequenced with immunoSEQ multiplex PCR; TCRdb's copy has only in-frame clones and lacks some. The sample includes almost 400,000 clones, about nine tenths of them seen just once. This specimen was peripheral blood, taken in a trial of Ad26.COV2.S vaccine versus placebo. This TCR derives from a person aged 18 to 59 who received the Ad26.COV2.S COVID-19 vaccine or a placebo. This chain uses TRBV27 with TRBJ2-3, with D possibly being TRBD2 (6 bases). The CDR3: CASTGDFRDTQYF. The CDR3 DNA sequence: TGTGCCAGCACGGGAGATTTCAGAGATACGCAGTATTTT.